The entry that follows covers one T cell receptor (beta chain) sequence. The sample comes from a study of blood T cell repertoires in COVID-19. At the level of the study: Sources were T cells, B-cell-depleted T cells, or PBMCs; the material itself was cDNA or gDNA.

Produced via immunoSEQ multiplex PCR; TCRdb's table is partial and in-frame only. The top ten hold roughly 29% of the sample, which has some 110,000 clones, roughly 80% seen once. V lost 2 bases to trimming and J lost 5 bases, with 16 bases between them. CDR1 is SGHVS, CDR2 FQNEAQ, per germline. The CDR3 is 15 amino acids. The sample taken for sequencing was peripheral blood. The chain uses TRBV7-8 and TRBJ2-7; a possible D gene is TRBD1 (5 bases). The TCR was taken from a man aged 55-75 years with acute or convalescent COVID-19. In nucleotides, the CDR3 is TGTGCCAGCAGCTTACTAAGGGGCGGTAGTGACGAGCAGTACTTC. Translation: CASSLLRGGSDEQYF.